The T cell receptor (beta chain) under discussion was sequenced for a study of Graves' ophthalmopathy and Graves' hyperthyroidism. Study-wide context: Before any treatment, peripheral blood was taken at the initial diagnosis.

Amplified TCR beta CDR3 regions were obtained using RNA transcripts as template. First-round RT-PCR relied on HTBI primers, and a second-round multiplex PCR came next. TCRdb re-derived calls from the multiplex PCR reads in MiXCR, one entry per CDR3 protein. This table has 350,000 or so distinct CDR3 sequences, roughly 15% appearing once. This clonotype was seen repeatedly, ten times or more. The antigen remains unidentified. The study, taken as a whole, reports: Ophthalmopathy and stable hyperthyroidism were discriminated by a 13-signature model, with around 88% sensitivity and nearly 84% specificity.

Germline loops: CDR1 LGHNA, CDR2 YSLEER. The germline V and J ends were trimmed by 0 bases and 7 bases, with 10 bases remaining between them. The CDR3 sequence is 14 residues long. The origin of this receptor is an adult man with Graves' ophthalmopathy. The V gene is TRBV4-3, the J gene TRBJ1-5; no clear D gene. The sequenced material came from peripheral blood. CDR3: CASSQEVLWQPQHF. In DNA, the CDR3 is TGCGCCAGCAGCCAAGAGGTGCTTTGGCAGCCCCAGCATTTT.